The 2 T cell receptor beta chains below come from one sample, sequenced in a study of radiotherapy plus CTLA-4 blockade in lung cancer. Some clones are missing from TCRdb's copy, which holds only in-frame ones; the method was immunoSEQ multiplex PCR. Here the sample spans 35,000 to 45,000 clones, about two thirds being singletons. The material was peripheral blood, obtained from a patient treated with radiotherapy plus ipilimumab. The origin of the receptors is a human donor with non-small cell lung cancer who had stable disease on radiotherapy plus ipilimumab.

The chain employs TRBV10-3 and TRBJ1-2, with TRBD1 matching over 9 bases. CDR1 is ENHRY and CDR2 is SYGVKD in the germline V gene. Unmatched junction bases numbered 10, after V lost 8 bases and J lost 6 bases. This CDR3 contains 14 residues. In DNA form, the CDR3 reads TGTGCCATCGGACAGGGGCAGGTCGTAAATGGCTACACCTTC. This encodes CAIGQGQVVNGYTF.

The chain uses TRBV10-2 and TRBJ1-2; D gene uncertain. Germline V gene sequence: CDR1 WSHSY, CDR2 SAAADI. The CDR3 loop spans 14 amino acids. Trimming left V 2 bases short and J 3 bases short, with 10 bases between. The CDR3 reads CASSEGGLYYGYTF. CDR3 nucleotide sequence: TGCGCCAGCAGTGAGGGTGGCCTTTACTATGGCTACACCTTC.